This T cell receptor (beta chain) was identified in a study of cytomegalovirus exposure and HLA in healthy donors. General study findings and limits: When analyzed later, a missense DCLRE1C variant was found to be linked to TCR beta V- and J-gene trimming. Most of the TCR beta V segments (in an earlier analysis) were productive either about 90% or about 30% of the time. Serostatus for CMV was the only available immune exposure information.

A remark on this clone: The antigen is not known.

PCR primers comprised 60 Vbeta and 13 Jbeta primers. The repertoire was sequenced with immunoSEQ multiplex PCR; TCRdb's copy has only in-frame clones and lacks some. The sample records over 150,000 clones, 70% to 85% being singletons. The CDR3 totals 16 residues. V gave up 1 base and J gave up 5 bases; unmatched junction bases: 8. This TCR was sampled from a man between 18 and 29 years old in good health and CMV-seronegative. J is TRBJ1-4 and V is TRBV5-3, with 7 positions matching TRBD1. TRBV5-3 is reported as an ORF; its role is uncertain. Sequencing was carried out using PBMCs. The CDR3 DNA reads as TGTGCCAGAAGCTTGCGGCGCAGGGGGTACAATGAAAAACTGTTTTTT. It yields the protein CARSLRRRGYNEKLFF.